A selection of T cell receptor beta chains follows, all from one sample in a study of blood T cell repertoires in COVID-19. Here immunoSEQ multiplex PCR was the method, and the copy in TCRdb shows in-frame clones only, minus some. The sample holds 88,000 or so clones, approximately 86% seen once. The sample comprised peripheral blood. These receptors all stem from a man in his 60s with acute or convalescent COVID-19. The CDR3 runs from the conserved cysteine through the conserved F or W. A D gene is named only where the DNA matches it firmly. Clone size is shown for a subset of rows, as once, few, many or a class of expanded clone.

d_gene: NA; len: 14; j_gene: TRBJ2-5; v_gene: TRBV5-6; abundance: NA; CDR3aa: CASSLGLQQETQYF; CDR3nt: TGTGCCAGCAGCTTGGGACTACAACAAGAGACCCAGTACTTC
d_gene: TRBD1; len: 18; j_gene: TRBJ1-1; v_gene: TRBV5-6; abundance: NA; CDR3aa: CASSSYRGTRRPNTEAFF; CDR3nt: TGTGCCAGCAGCTCCTACAGGGGCACTAGACGACCGAACACTGAAGCTTTCTTT
d_gene: NA; len: 13; j_gene: TRBJ2-3; v_gene: TRBV29-1; abundance: NA; CDR3aa: CSVEPQGTDTQYF; CDR3nt: TGCAGCGTTGAACCGCAGGGCACAGATACGCAGTATTTT
d_gene: TRBD1; len: 12; j_gene: TRBJ1-6; v_gene: TRBV30; abundance: NA; CDR3aa: CAWRKTGQGIHF; CDR3nt: TGTGCCTGGAGGAAGACGGGACAGGGGATCCACTTT
d_gene: TRBD2; len: 17; j_gene: TRBJ2-3; v_gene: TRBV5-4; abundance: NA; CDR3aa: CASSGRKAGVGTDTQYF; CDR3nt: TGTGCCAGCAGCGGCCGAAAAGCGGGAGTCGGCACAGATACGCAGTATTTT
d_gene: TRBD1; len: 16; j_gene: TRBJ1-2; v_gene: TRBV7-2; abundance: NA; CDR3aa: CASSLGTVWTGIGYTF; CDR3nt: TGTGCCAGCAGCTTGGGGACAGTTTGGACAGGGATCGGCTACACCTTC
d_gene: TRBD1; len: 16; j_gene: TRBJ2-3; v_gene: TRBV2; abundance: NA; CDR3aa: CASTEGIQGAGDTQYF; CDR3nt: TGTGCCAGCACTGAGGGGATCCAGGGGGCAGGAGATACGCAGTATTTT
d_gene: NA; len: 14; j_gene: TRBJ1-4; v_gene: TRBV11-2; abundance: NA; CDR3aa: CASSLVGRDEKLFF; CDR3nt: TGTGCCAGCAGCTTAGTCGGGCGGGATGAAAAACTGTTTTTT
d_gene: NA; len: 13; j_gene: TRBJ1-6; v_gene: TRBV6-5; abundance: NA; CDR3aa: CATGGSYNSPLHF; CDR3nt: TGTGCCACCGGGGGATCCTATAATTCACCCCTCCACTTT
d_gene: TRBD2; len: 16; j_gene: TRBJ2-1; v_gene: TRBV2; abundance: NA; CDR3aa: CASRVAGGSSYNEQFF; CDR3nt: TGTGCCAGCAGGGTGGCGGGGGGGAGCTCCTACAATGAGCAGTTCTTC
d_gene: NA; len: 16; j_gene: TRBJ1-3; v_gene: TRBV19; abundance: NA; CDR3aa: CASSPDLGRSGNTIYF; CDR3nt: TGTGCCAGTAGTCCCGACCTGGGCAGATCTGGAAACACCATATATTTT
d_gene: NA; len: 12; j_gene: TRBJ1-2; v_gene: TRBV11-2; abundance: NA; CDR3aa: CASSLEGNGYTF; CDR3nt: TGTGCCAGCAGCTTGGAGGGGAATGGCTACACCTTC
d_gene: NA; len: 15; j_gene: TRBJ2-7; v_gene: TRBV19; abundance: NA; CDR3aa: CASSRSWGISYEQYF; CDR3nt: TGTGCCAGTAGTCGATCTTGGGGCATATCGTACGAGCAGTACTTC
d_gene: NA; len: 14; j_gene: TRBJ1-2; v_gene: TRBV7-2; abundance: NA; CDR3aa: CASSLDPRLYGYTF; CDR3nt: TGTGCCAGCAGCTTAGACCCCAGACTCTATGGCTACACCTTC
d_gene: TRBD1; len: 16; j_gene: TRBJ1-2; v_gene: TRBV30; abundance: once; CDR3aa: CACLKGQGAEGYGYTF; CDR3nt: TGTGCCTGCTTAAAAGGACAGGGGGCTGAGGGATATGGCTACACCTTC
d_gene: TRBD1; len: 15; j_gene: TRBJ1-4; v_gene: TRBV7-9; abundance: NA; CDR3aa: CASRLTQGPNEKLFF; CDR3nt: TGTGCCAGCAGGCTGACACAGGGGCCTAATGAAAAACTGTTTTTT
d_gene: TRBD1; len: 16; j_gene: TRBJ2-7; v_gene: TRBV30; abundance: NA; CDR3aa: CAWSDTGTGLYYEQYF; CDR3nt: TGTGCCTGGAGTGATACCGGGACAGGGCTTTACTACGAGCAGTACTTC
d_gene: NA; len: 13; j_gene: TRBJ1-5; v_gene: TRBV6-1; abundance: once; CDR3aa: CASSDRAHQPQHF; CDR3nt: TGTGCCAGCAGTGACAGGGCTCATCAGCCCCAGCATTTT
d_gene: NA; len: 14; j_gene: TRBJ1-2; v_gene: TRBV6-5; abundance: NA; CDR3aa: CASSYRQRNYGYTF; CDR3nt: TGTGCCAGCAGTTACCGACAGCGAAACTATGGCTACACCTTC
d_gene: TRBD1; len: 13; j_gene: TRBJ1-2; v_gene: TRBV19; abundance: NA; CDR3aa: CASSQGDNYGYTF; CDR3nt: TGTGCCAGTAGTCAGGGGGATAACTATGGCTACACCTTC
d_gene: NA; len: 11; j_gene: TRBJ2-3; v_gene: TRBV19; abundance: once; CDR3aa: CASIGEKMQYF; CDR3nt: TGTGCCAGTATAGGGGAAAAGATGCAGTATTTT
d_gene: TRBD1; len: 13; j_gene: TRBJ2-1; v_gene: TRBV28; abundance: NA; CDR3aa: CASGLQGVDEQFF; CDR3nt: TGTGCCAGCGGACTACAGGGGGTGGATGAGCAGTTCTTC
d_gene: TRBD1; len: 18; j_gene: TRBJ2-1; v_gene: TRBV15; abundance: NA; CDR3aa: CATSRATGGVGMYNEQFF; CDR3nt: TGTGCCACCAGCAGAGCGACAGGGGGAGTGGGAATGTACAATGAGCAGTTCTTC
d_gene: TRBD2; len: 15; j_gene: TRBJ2-3; v_gene: TRBV6-2/TRBV6-3; abundance: NA; CDR3aa: CASSRLAGGQDTQYF; CDR3nt: TGTGCCAGCAGTAGACTAGCGGGGGGGCAAGATACGCAGTATTTT
d_gene: NA; len: 13; j_gene: TRBJ1-5; v_gene: TRBV27; abundance: NA; CDR3aa: CASTHGANQPQHF; CDR3nt: TGTGCCAGCACCCACGGAGCCAATCAGCCCCAGCATTTT
d_gene: TRBD2; len: 14; j_gene: TRBJ2-7; v_gene: TRBV7-9; abundance: NA; CDR3aa: CASSRPSGSYEQYF; CDR3nt: TGTGCCAGCAGCAGACCTAGCGGGAGTTACGAGCAGTACTTC
d_gene: NA; len: 15; j_gene: TRBJ2-7; v_gene: TRBV25-1; abundance: few; CDR3aa: CASSDSQRLTYEQYF; CDR3nt: TGTGCCAGCAGTGATAGTCAGCGCCTAACCTACGAGCAGTACTTC